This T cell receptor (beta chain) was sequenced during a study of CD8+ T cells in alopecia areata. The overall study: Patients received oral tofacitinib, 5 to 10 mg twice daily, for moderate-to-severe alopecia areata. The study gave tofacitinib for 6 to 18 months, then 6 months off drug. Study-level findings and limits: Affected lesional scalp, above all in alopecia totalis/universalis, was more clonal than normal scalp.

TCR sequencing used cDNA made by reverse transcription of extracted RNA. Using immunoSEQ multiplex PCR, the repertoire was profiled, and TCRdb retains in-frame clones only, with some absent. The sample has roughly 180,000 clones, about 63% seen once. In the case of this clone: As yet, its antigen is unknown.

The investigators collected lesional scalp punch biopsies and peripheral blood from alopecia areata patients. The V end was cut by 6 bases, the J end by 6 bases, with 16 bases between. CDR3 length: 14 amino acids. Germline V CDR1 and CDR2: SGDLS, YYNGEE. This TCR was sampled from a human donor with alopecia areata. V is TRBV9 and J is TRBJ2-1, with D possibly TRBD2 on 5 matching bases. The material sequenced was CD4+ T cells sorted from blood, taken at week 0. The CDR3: CASNSRGTFNEQFF. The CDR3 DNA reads TGTGCCAGCAACAGTCGGGGTACTTTCAATGAGCAGTTCTTC.